Each of the 29 T cell receptor beta chains below was sequenced from the same sample in a study of T cells in Graves' hyperthyroidism and ophthalmopathy. Using RNA transcripts as the source, TCR beta CDR3 regions were amplified. HTBI primers drove first-round RT-PCR of the TCR CDR3. TCRdb re-analysed the multiplex PCR reads in MiXCR, keeping a single row per CDR3 protein. The data show a few hundred thousand distinct CDR3 sequences, around an eighth seen once. The sequenced material came from blood. These receptors all stem from a woman younger than 30 with Graves' hyperthyroidism.

This clonotype has ten or more counts. The chain has TRBV10-2 and TRBJ2-7; TRBD2 matches at 7 bases. Losses at the gene ends were 6 bases for V and 2 bases for J; bases not matched to a gene: 7. Germline V gene data show CDR1 as WSHSY and CDR2 as SAAADI. The CDR3 spans 14 residues. DNA of the CDR3: TGCGCCAGCAGGAGGGCGGGAGCCCCCTACGAGCAGTACTTC. Amino acids: CASRRAGAPYEQYF.

The J gene is TRBJ2-3, the V gene TRBV12-3 or TRBV12-4; TRBD1 or TRBD2 may be the D gene (5 bases each). The CDR3 loop spans 16 amino acids. The germline V and J ends were trimmed by 5 bases and 6 bases, with 21 bases remaining between them. The CDR3 protein is CASSPQGPLTTDTQYF. The CDR3 nucleotides are TGTGCCAGCAGTCCCCAGGGACCCTTGACCACGGATACGCAGTATTTT.

The chain links TRBV7-9 to TRBJ2-7; D possibly corresponds to TRBD2 (6 bases). CDR1 is SEHNR and CDR2 is FQNEAQ in the germline V gene (reference sequence). This CDR3 region has 13 residues. V was trimmed by 5 bases and J by 7 bases, leaving 15 bases between them. The CDR3 DNA sequence: TGTGCCAGCAGCCCCCCGGGGGTTCGGGAGCAGTACGTC. Its translation is CASSPPGVREQYV.

By share of the sample, this clonotype is medium-sized. The chain couples TRBV7-8 to TRBJ2-7, with D perhaps TRBD1 (5 bases). CDR1 and CDR2 (germline): SGHVS, FQNEAQ. Trimming stripped 7 bases from V and 6 bases from J, with 16 bases between. CDR3 length equals 13 residues. In DNA, the CDR3 is TGTGCCAGCAAGACGGGCAGGGCTAGCGAGCAGTACTTC. Encoded protein: CASKTGRASEQYF.

The sample holds many counts of this clonotype. V and J are TRBV7-9 and TRBJ2-3, with 8 bases matching TRBD2. This CDR3 has 16 amino acids. Germline V gene sequence: CDR1 SEHNR, CDR2 FQNEAQ (reference sequence). Germline trimming cut 5 bases from V and 3 bases from J; bases unmatched to any gene: 10. The CDR3: CASSDSPGRVTDTQYF. The CDR3 DNA reads as TGTGCCAGCAGCGACAGCCCCGGGAGGGTTACAGATACGCAGTATTTT. The full variable domain, in which reference TRBV7-9 and TRBJ2-3 provide the parts outside the CDR3, is DTGVSQNPRHKITKRGQNVTFRCDPISEHNRLYWYRQTLGQGPEFLTYFQNEAQLEKSRLLSDRFSAERPKGSFSTLEIQRTEQGDSAMYLCASSDSPGRVTDTQYFGPGTRLTVL.

There are many counts of this clonotype. The chain links TRBV24-1 to TRBJ2-1, with 8 bases identical to TRBD2. The CDR3 consists of 14 residues. With 4 bases clipped from V and 4 bases from J, the junction kept 2 bases outside the gene matches. Germline lookup yields CDR1 KGHDR and CDR2 SFDVKD. The CDR3 protein is CATSDIAGYNEQFF. The CDR3 region has the DNA TGTGCCACCAGTGACATAGCGGGGTACAATGAGCAGTTCTTC.

This clonotype was detected many times. The chain links TRBV10-3 to TRBJ2-2, with TRBD2 matching 7 bases. This CDR3 has 16 amino acids. V dropped 3 bases and J dropped 1; count of bases not matched to a gene: 5. Germline loops: CDR1 ENHRY, CDR2 SYGVKD. As DNA, the CDR3 is TGTGCCATCAGTGAAACGACTAGCCGGAACACCGGGGAGCTGTTTTTT. Its protein is CAISETTSRNTGELFF.

In this sample, this clonotype turned up many times. V and J are TRBV12-3 or TRBV12-4 and TRBJ1-5, with unresolved D. Trimming took off 3 bases at V and 7 bases at J, with 13 bases between the two ends. The CDR3 has 14 residues. CDR3 region: CASSFRPMEQPQHF. For the CDR3, the DNA is TGTGCCAGCAGTTTTCGGCCCATGGAGCAGCCCCAGCATTTT.

There are many counts of this clonotype. The V and J genes are TRBV20-1 and TRBJ1-5, with TRBD1 matching over 10 bases. The germline gives CDR1 DFQATT, CDR2 SNEGSKA (reference sequence). The CDR3 extends over 15 amino acids. Germline trimming cut 4 bases from V and 2 bases from J; bases unmatched to any gene: 5. This CDR3 reads CSATTGTGGNQPQHF. In DNA form, the CDR3 reads TGCAGTGCTACCACCGGGACAGGGGGCAATCAGCCCCAGCATTTT.

This clonotype was counted ten times or more. The rearrangement joins TRBV24-1 to TRBJ2-7; 12 positions match TRBD1. The length of the CDR3 is 16 residues. CDR1 KGHDR and CDR2 SFDVKD come from the germline V gene. V trimming: 4 bases; J trimming: 5 bases; junction bases outside the gene matches: 8. DNA of the CDR3: TGTGCCACCAGTGACACCGGGACAGGGGGCTTCAACGAGCAGTACTTC. Its translation is CATSDTGTGGFNEQYF.

The chain employs TRBV28 and TRBJ2-4; TRBD2 matches 10 bases. The J call may be wrong; the DNA end is better matched by TRBJ2-1. Germline V gene sequence: CDR1 MDHEN, CDR2 SYDVKM. This CDR3 comprises 11 residues. CDR3 coding DNA: TGTGCCACGACTAGCGGGTGGATTCAGTTCTTC. Its protein is CATTSGWIQFF.

This clonotype came up many times. The CDR3 DNA follows: TGCAGCGCCACTCCCGGGACTGAGCAGTTCTTC. Translating gives CSATPGTEQFF. V gene TRBV29-1 combines with J gene TRBJ2-1; possibly TRBD1 or TRBD2 for D (5 bases each). Per germline, CDR1 SQVTM and CDR2 ANQGSEA. Trimming left V 7 bases short and J 9 bases short, with 13 bases between. The CDR3 is 11 amino acids.

The CDR3 bases are TGTGCCAGCAGCGTGCGCAATGAGCAGTTCTTC. Protein sequence: CASSVRNEQFF. This rearrangement joins TRBV9 to TRBJ2-1, with no clear D. The germline gives CDR1 SGDLS, CDR2 YYNGEE. There are 11 residues in the CDR3. V lost 2 bases, J lost 6 bases, and 3 bases lay in between.

This clonotype came up many times. The chain is built from TRBV11-2 and TRBJ2-4, with TRBD2 identical over 9 bases. The CDR3 runs to 15 residues. The V gene end was trimmed by 2 bases and the J gene end by 9 bases; junction bases not matched to a gene: 8. Looked up from germline, CDR1 is SGHAT and CDR2 is FQNNGV. The CDR3 DNA is TGTGCCAGCAGCTTATCCGGCGGGAGGGGGGTCATTCAGTACTTC. It codes for CASSLSGGRGVIQYF.

This clonotype was detected many times. This chain links TRBV9 with TRBJ2-5, with no clear D. V was pared by 0 bases and J by 5 bases, with 2 bases between. The length of the CDR3 is 11 residues. Germline CDR1 SGDLS, CDR2 YYNGEE. The DNA of the CDR3 is TGTGCCAGCAGCGTAGAGGAGACCCAGTACTTC. Its translation is CASSVEETQYF.

This clonotype was counted a few times. A much larger clone is a single base away; this may be a read error. The gene calls are TRBV11-2 and TRBJ2-1; 7 positions match TRBD2. The CDR3 has 17 amino acids. Germline CDR1 reads SGHAT; CDR2 reads FQNNGV. With V trimmed by 5 bases and J by 2 bases, 12 bases remained unmatched. DNA of the CDR3: TGTGCCAGCAGCCCAGGACTAGTGGGAGGGCCCTACAATGAGCAGTTCTTC. This codes for CASSPGLVGGPYNEQFF. Filled out from reference TRBV11-2 and TRBJ2-1, the complete variable domain reads EAGVAQSPRYKIIEKRQSVAFWCNPISGHATLYWYQQILGQGPKLLIQFQNNGVVDDSQLPKDRFSAERLKGVDSTLKIQPAKLEDSAVYLCASSPGLVGGPYNEQFFGPGTRLTVL.

This clonotype was found many times. The chain combines TRBV7-6 with TRBJ2-7; D is undetermined. The CDR3 extends over 13 amino acids. V lost 1 base to trimming and J lost 5 bases, with 9 bases between them. Germline loops: CDR1 SGHVS, CDR2 FNYEAQ. CDR3 region: CASSLGAMDEQYF. The DNA of the CDR3 is TGTGCCAGCAGCTTAGGGGCTATGGACGAGCAGTACTTC.

Many counts were recorded for this clonotype. The V call is TRBV20-1, the J call TRBJ2-7; 9 positions match TRBD1. The trim removed 3 bases at V and 3 bases at J, leaving 3 bases unmatched. The germline gives CDR1 DFQATT, CDR2 SNEGSKA (reference sequence). This CDR3 is 13 amino acids long. As DNA, the CDR3 is TGCAGTGCTAGCAGGGACAGGGTCTACGAGCAGTACTTC. Its translation is CSASRDRVYEQYF.

On this clonotype itself: A much more abundant neighbour one base away suggests this may be a read error. This chain joins TRBV20-1 and TRBJ1-5; D remains unclear. Per germline, CDR1 DFQATT and CDR2 SNEGSKA (reference sequence). The CDR3 extends over 15 amino acids. Trimming took 6 bases from V and 0 from J, leaving 15 bases between them. The CDR3 DNA follows: TGCAGTGCCTTGGCAGGACTGGGTAGCAATCAGCCCCAGCATTTT. Protein product: CSALAGLGSNQPQHF.

The rearrangement joins TRBV24-1 to TRBJ2-1; a weak D match, TRBD1 (6 bases). Germline CDR1 and CDR2: KGHDR and SFDVKD. This CDR3 region has 14 residues. V was pared by 10 bases and J by 3 bases, with 15 bases between. The CDR3 sequence is CATGRGQFYNEQFF. Here the CDR3 DNA reads TGTGCCACGGGACGCGGACAGTTCTACAATGAGCAGTTCTTC.

This clonotype was recorded many times. The chain uses TRBV30 and TRBJ1-1; TRBD1 might be the D (5 bases). CDR3 length: 14 amino acids. V was cut by 3 bases and J by 2 bases, with 13 bases left in between. Germline CDR1 reads GTSNPN; CDR2 reads SVGIG (reference sequence). The CDR3 reads CAWRIYRPNTEAFF. The DNA of the CDR3 is TGTGCCTGGAGAATATACAGGCCCAACACTGAAGCTTTCTTT.

This clonotype was observed at least ten times. The J gene is TRBJ1-2, the V gene TRBV18; no reliable D call. The CDR3 sequence is 17 residues long. The germline V gene has CDR1 KGHSH and CDR2 LQKENI. V lost 6 bases and J 0 bases, leaving 20 bases between the germline ends. CDR3 DNA: TGTGCCAGCTCTCGAGACTTCGGACGAGAACCTAACTATGGCTACACCTTC. Amino acids: CASSRDFGREPNYGYTF.

This clonotype was observed a handful of times. CDR3 coding DNA: TGTGCCAGCAGTTACTCGAACTGGGGACAGGGGATTAATGAGCAGTTCTTC. Its translation: CASSYSNWGQGINEQFF. The chain joins TRBV6-5 to TRBJ2-1; 10 bases match TRBD1. Germline assignment: CDR1 MNHEY and CDR2 SVGAGI. V shed 0 bases, J shed 7 bases, and the junction held 9 bases outside the gene matches. The CDR3 totals 17 residues.

The sample holds many counts of this clonotype. This chain uses TRBV5-1 with TRBJ1-2, with D possibly TRBD1 on 6 matching bases. CDR3 size: 13 residues. Looked up from germline, CDR1 is SGHRS and CDR2 is YFSETQ. Trimming removed 5 bases from V and 7 bases from J, with 15 bases in between. The CDR3 bases are TGCGCCAGCAGTGACCGGGGGCCAGCTGGCTACACCTTC. Encoded protein: CASSDRGPAGYTF.

This clonotype turned up a few times. The chain couples TRBV5-8 to TRBJ2-4, with D maybe TRBD2 (5 bases). This CDR3 is built from 14 residues. V gave up 8 bases and J gave up 0 bases, with 12 bases separating them. Germline CDR1 is SGHTS and CDR2 is YDEGEE. CDR3 protein: CASEKRVAKNIQYF. In DNA form, the CDR3 reads TGTGCCAGTGAAAAGAGGGTAGCCAAAAACATTCAGTACTTC.

This clonotype has a count of ten or more. The chain joins TRBV13 to TRBJ2-7; 11 bases agree with TRBD2. V lost 3 bases and J lost 7; bases outside the gene matches: 2. This CDR3 is 13 amino acids long. The V gene's germline CDR1 is PRHDT and CDR2 FYEKMQ (reference sequence). DNA for the CDR3: TGTGCCAGCAGCTTCCGACTAGCGGGAGAGCAGTACGTC. This sequence encodes CASSFRLAGEQYV.

This clonotype occurred a few times. This chain links TRBV11-2 with TRBJ1-1; a weak D match, TRBD1 (6 bases). CDR1 is SGHAT, CDR2 FQNNGV, per germline. The CDR3 has 15 amino acids. Trimming stripped 5 bases from V and 3 bases from J, with 16 bases between. The CDR3 reads CASSLWTEPHTEAFF. The CDR3 bases are TGTGCCAGCAGCCTATGGACAGAACCACACACTGAAGCTTTCTTT. The full variable domain, rest sourced from reference TRBV11-2 and TRBJ1-1, is EAGVAQSPRYKIIEKRQSVAFWCNPISGHATLYWYQQILGQGPKLLIQFQNNGVVDDSQLPKDRFSAERLKGVDSTLKIQPAKLEDSAVYLCASSLWTEPHTEAFFGQGTRLTVV.

This clonotype was observed at least ten times. The chain links TRBV12-3 or TRBV12-4 to TRBJ2-5, with 7 positions matching TRBD2. The junction had 6 bases not matched to a gene; V was cut back by 8 bases and J by 0 bases. The CDR3 sequence is 14 residues long. The chain's CDR3 is CASRSSGNQETQYF. Here the CDR3 DNA reads TGTGCCAGCCGGTCTAGCGGAAACCAAGAGACCCAGTACTTC.

The V gene is TRBV29-1, the J gene TRBJ2-7; 7 nucleotides match TRBD2. V shed 6 bases and J 2 bases; nucleotides not matched to a gene: 19. The CDR3 contains 17 residues. Per the germline V gene, CDR1 is SQVTM and CDR2 is ANQGSEA. CDR3 sequence (DNA): TGCAGCGTCCAACTCCCCCGACTAGCAATCAGGACCTACGAGCAGTACGTC. Residues: CSVQLPRLAIRTYEQYV.